Below, one TCR beta chain is given with its context. Its antigen is not identified. Germline CDR1 is SGHTA and CDR2 is FQGTGA. With 4 bases removed from V and 2 bases from J, the gap between germline ends came to 12 bases. This CDR3 spans 15 amino acids. The entry originates in a study of Ad26.COV2.S vaccination and SARS-CoV-2 variants. As for the study in general: Administration of Ad26.COV2.S was intramuscular, either once or twice 56 days apart. Study results and limitations: Breadth of non-spike TCRs did not differ between vaccinees and placebo recipients. There was reportedly substantial breadth in spike-specific CD8+ and CD4+ T cell responses after vaccination.

Profiling relied on immunoSEQ multiplex PCR, and the TCRdb table lists in-frame clones only, not all of them. The table records around 450,000 clones, 89% of them present only once. Treatment given: some 19 received Ad26.COV2.S at low or high dose, single or two shots; about five received placebo; per-sample allocation not given. Samples were taken on day 63 after the first vaccine or placebo injection. An Ad26 vector expressing Wuhan-strain SARS-CoV-2 spike constituted the vaccine. V gene TRBV7-3 combines with J gene TRBJ2-1, with D perhaps matching TRBD1 (5 bases). This TCR came from a person aged 18-60 years who received the Ad26.COV2.S COVID-19 vaccine or a placebo. The input for sequencing was peripheral blood, taken in a trial of Ad26.COV2.S vaccine versus placebo. CDR3 DNA sequence: TGTGCCAGCAGCTACAGACAGTTACCCTACAATGAGCAGTTCTTC. Translating it yields CASSYRQLPYNEQFF.